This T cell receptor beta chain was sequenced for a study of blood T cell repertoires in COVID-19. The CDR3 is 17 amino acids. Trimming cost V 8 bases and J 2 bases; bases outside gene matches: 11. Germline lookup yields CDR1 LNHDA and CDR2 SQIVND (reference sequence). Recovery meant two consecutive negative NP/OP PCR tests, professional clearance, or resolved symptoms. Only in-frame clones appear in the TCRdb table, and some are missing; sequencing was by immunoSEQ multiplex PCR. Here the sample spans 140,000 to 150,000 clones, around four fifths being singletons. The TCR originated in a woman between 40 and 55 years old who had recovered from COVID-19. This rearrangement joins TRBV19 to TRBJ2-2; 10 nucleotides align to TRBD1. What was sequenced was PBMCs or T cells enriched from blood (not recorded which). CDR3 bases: TGTGCCAGTGATAGGACAGGGGGACCTCACAACACCGGGGAGCTGTTTTTT. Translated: CASDRTGGPHNTGELFF.